A selection of T cell receptor beta chains follows, all from one sample in a study of OX40 agonist ivuxolimab in advanced cancers. The method was immunoSEQ multiplex PCR; TCRdb's version includes in-frame clones alone and lacks a portion of them. The sample lists about 56,000 clones; around 90% were seen once. Sequencing used CD4+ or CD8+ T cells sorted from blood, obtained in a trial of the OX40 agonist ivuxolimab. These receptor sequences come from an adult with an advanced solid tumor such as melanoma, head and neck, liver or kidney cancer. The conserved cysteine and the conserved F or W are not part of the CDR3 here. Each record gives: J gene, V gene, CDR3 protein.

TRBJ1-1 TRBV9 ASSVVSGDEAF
TRBJ2-3 TRBV6-1 ASSEGVSWSTDTQY
TRBJ2-7 TRBV5-6 ASSYGTGDHEQY
TRBJ1-3 TRBV28 ASLGTAGNTIY
TRBJ2-7 TRBV6-6 ASSLLVYEQY
TRBJ1-5 TRBV19 ASSTDSYSNQPQH
. TRBV6-1 ASSARGAGYYEQY
TRBJ2-7 TRBV4-2 ASSQAAGLNYEQY
TRBJ2-3 TRBV7-3 ASSPLGGVTDTQY
TRBJ2-7 TRBV10-3 AISAGGPYEQY
TRBJ2-7 TRBV7-2 ASSSIWTSGTYEQY
TRBJ2-7 TRBV30 AWSDGTSYEQY
TRBJ2-5 TRBV2 ASWVEGTEY
TRBJ1-1 TRBV29-1 SVSGDLNTEAF
TRBJ1-2 TRBV28 ASRGGRDRGNGYT
TRBJ2-3 TRBV27 ASSPAGLRDTQY
TRBJ2-1 TRBV12-5 ASGFHLTSGVTHEQF